This TCR beta chain was captured in a study of T cell repertoires in ileal Crohn's disease. Profiling relied on immunoSEQ multiplex PCR, and the TCRdb table lists in-frame clones only, not all of them. The table has about 13,000 clones, more than 65% seen once. Germline lookup yields CDR1 SNHLY and CDR2 FYNNEI. V lost 3 bases to trimming and J lost 7 bases, with 13 bases between them. This CDR3 contains 15 residues. Time point denoted: neoterminal ileum biopsy at postoperative endoscopy, about 6 months after surgery. This chain connects TRBV2 to TRBJ1-6; perhaps TRBD1 as D (5 bases). The material sequenced was ileal tissue. This TCR came from an adult with Crohn's disease. In DNA, the CDR3 is TGTGCCAGCAGTGAGAATCAGGGAGGGAATTCACCCCTCCACTTT. Translation: CASSENQGGNSPLHF.